This T cell receptor beta chain was sequenced during a study of blood T cell repertoires in COVID-19. The ends lost 0 bases at V and 0 bases at J; junction bases unmatched: 1. CDR1 and CDR2 from the germline V gene are SGHRS and YFSETQ. The CDR3 runs to 16 residues. Measured with immunoSEQ multiplex PCR; TCRdb has only the in-frame clones, and not every one. The repertoire holds 95,000 or so clones, with around 79% as singletons. This receptor was taken from a woman at least 80 years old with active or convalescent COVID-19. The J gene is TRBJ2-2, the V gene TRBV5-1, with 8 bases fitting TRBD2. Sequencing was carried out using peripheral blood. Here the CDR3 DNA reads TGCGCCAGCAGCTTGGGGACTAGCCCGAACACCGGGGAGCTGTTTTTT. Residues: CASSLGTSPNTGELFF.